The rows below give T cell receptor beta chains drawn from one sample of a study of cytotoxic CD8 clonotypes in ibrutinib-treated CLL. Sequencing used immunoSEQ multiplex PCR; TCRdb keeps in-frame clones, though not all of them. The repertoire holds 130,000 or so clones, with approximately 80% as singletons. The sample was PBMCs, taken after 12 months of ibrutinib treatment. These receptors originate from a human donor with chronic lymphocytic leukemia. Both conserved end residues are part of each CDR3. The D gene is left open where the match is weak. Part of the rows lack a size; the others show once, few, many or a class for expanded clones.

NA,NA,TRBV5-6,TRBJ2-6,TGTGCCAGCACCCTGGGCTCTGGGGCCAACGTCCTGACTTTC,CASTLGSGANVLTF
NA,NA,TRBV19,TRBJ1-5,TGTGCCAGTAGTATTTTTAGGGATATAAATCAGCCCCAGCATTTT,CASSIFRDINQPQHF
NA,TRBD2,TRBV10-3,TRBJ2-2,TGTGCCATCAGTGTATATTTAGCGGGGGGAGCGAACACCGGGGAGCTGTTTTTT,CAISVYLAGGANTGELFF
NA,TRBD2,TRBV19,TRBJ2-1,TGTGCCAGTAGTATGCGCGGGGGGAACTACAATGAGCAGTTCTTC,CASSMRGGNYNEQFF
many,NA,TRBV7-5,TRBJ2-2,TGTGCCAGCAGCTTAGTTGGGAGCACCGGGGAGCTGTTTTTT,CASSLVGSTGELFF
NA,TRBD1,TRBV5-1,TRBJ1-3,TGCGCCAGCAGCCTATCGACAGGGGCCAGGGACACCATATATTTT,CASSLSTGARDTIYF
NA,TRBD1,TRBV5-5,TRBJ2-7,TGTGCCAGCAGCTTGACAGGGGGCTACGAGCAGTACTTC,CASSLTGGYEQYF
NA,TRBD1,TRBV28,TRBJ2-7,TGTGCCAGCAGTAGGGGACAGGGATCTGGCGAGCAGTACTTC,CASSRGQGSGEQYF
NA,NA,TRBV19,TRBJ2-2,TGTGCCAGTAGGCGAGACATAGGGGGCACCGGGGAGCTGTTTTTT,CASRRDIGGTGELFF
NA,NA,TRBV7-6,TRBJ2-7,TGTGCCAGCAGCTCAGACGCAACCTACGAGCAGTACTTC,CASSSDATYEQYF
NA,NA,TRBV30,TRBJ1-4,TGTGCCTGGAGACTCTTTGAGGAAAAACTGTTTTTT,CAWRLFEEKLFF
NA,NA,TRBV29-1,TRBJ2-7,TGCAGCGTGGGGGACTTCTACGAGCAGTACTTC,CSVGDFYEQYF
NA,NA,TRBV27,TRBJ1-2,TGTGCCAGCAGTTATACTGTTAACTATGGCTACACCTTC,CASSYTVNYGYTF
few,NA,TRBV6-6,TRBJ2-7,TGTGCCAGCAGCCTCGGGACAAGCGAGCAGTACTTC,CASSLGTSEQYF
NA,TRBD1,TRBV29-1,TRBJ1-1,TGCAGCGTTCGGACAGGGGGCGAACTTACGGGGAACACTGAAGCTTTCTTT,CSVRTGGELTGNTEAFF
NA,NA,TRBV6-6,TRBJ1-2,TGTGCCAGCAGTTACTCAGGACAGATCGCAGACGGCTACACCTTC,CASSYSGQIADGYTF